The entry below describes one T cell receptor (beta chain). Its target is unknown. The CDR3 contains 14 residues. Germline V lookup: CDR1 MDHEN, CDR2 SYDVKM. The J segment lost 2 bases and the V segment lost 6 bases, leaving 4 bases of the junction unmatched. The repertoire was sequenced with immunoSEQ multiplex PCR; TCRdb's copy has only in-frame clones and lacks some. In the table there are some 450,000 clones, less than 95% of which are singletons. Treatment specified: approximately 18 received Ad26.COV2.S at low or high dose, single or two shots; about five received placebo; per-sample allocation not given. Material that was analyzed had been drawn on day 63 after the first vaccine or placebo injection. The data originate from a study of Ad26.COV2.S vaccination and SARS-CoV-2 variants. Study-wide results and caveats: Responses of spike-specific T cells (both CD8+ and CD4+) reportedly showed substantial breadth after vaccination.

The chain combines TRBV28 with TRBJ1-3, with 7 nucleotides matching TRBD1. The source was peripheral blood, collected in a trial of Ad26.COV2.S vaccine versus placebo. The TCR was taken from a person aged 18-65 years who received the Ad26.COV2.S COVID-19 vaccine or a placebo. The chain's CDR3 is CASSITGAGNTIYF. DNA for the CDR3: TGTGCCAGCAGCATCACAGGGGCTGGAAACACCATATATTTT. The entire variable domain, with the rest obtained from reference TRBV28 and TRBJ1-3, is as follows: DVKVTQSSRYLVKRTGEKVFLECVQDMDHENMFWYRQDPGLGLRLIYFSYDVKMKEKGDIPEGYSVSREKKERFSLILESASTNQTSMYLCASSITGAGNTIYFGEGSWLTVV.